This TCR beta chain was documented in a study of shared clonotypes between healthy human individuals. Study-wide results and limits: Generally, naive subsets came out with larger estimated richness than memory subsets.

Regarding this clone: The antigen is unknown.

Donors had no recently reported acute infections or vaccinations and were HIV-negative. Adult Caucasians living in Nashville, Tennessee made up all of the donors. CDR3 length equals 15 residues. The germline gives CDR1 SGHDT, CDR2 YYEEEE. The ends were cut back, 3 bases at V and 1 base at J, with 12 bases in the middle. Sequenced by immunoSEQ multiplex PCR; TCRdb stores in-frame clones only, minus some. The sample lists over 400,000 clones, roughly 95% occurring once. Sequencing was carried out using naive CD4+ T cells sorted from blood. Subset here: CD45RA+ positively selected. The rearrangement joins TRBV5-6 to TRBJ2-3; D may match TRBD1 or TRBD2 (5 bases each). The clonotype was recovered from a woman in her 30s in good health. CDR3 nucleotide sequence: TGTGCCAGCAGCTCGCCGGGGCTACGCACAGATACGCAGTATTTT. This gives the protein CASSSPGLRTDTQYF.